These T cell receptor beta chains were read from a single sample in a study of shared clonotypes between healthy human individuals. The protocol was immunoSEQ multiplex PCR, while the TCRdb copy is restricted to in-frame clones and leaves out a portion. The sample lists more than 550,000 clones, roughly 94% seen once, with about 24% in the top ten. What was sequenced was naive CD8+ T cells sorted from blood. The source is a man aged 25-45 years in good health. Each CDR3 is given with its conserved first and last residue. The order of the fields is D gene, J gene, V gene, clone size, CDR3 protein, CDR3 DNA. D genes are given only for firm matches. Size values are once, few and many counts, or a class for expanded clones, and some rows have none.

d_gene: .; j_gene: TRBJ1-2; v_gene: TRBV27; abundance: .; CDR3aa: CANRGGYTF; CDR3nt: TGTGCTAATAGGGGTGGCTACACCTTC
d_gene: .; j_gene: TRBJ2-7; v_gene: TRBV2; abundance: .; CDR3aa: CASSDGISYYEQYF; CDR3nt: TGTGCCAGCAGTGATGGTATCTCCTACTACGAGCAGTACTTC
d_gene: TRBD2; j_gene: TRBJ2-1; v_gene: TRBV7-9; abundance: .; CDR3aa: CASRPTSGRIVSYNEQFF; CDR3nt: TGTGCCAGCAGACCGACTAGCGGGAGGATTGTTTCCTACAATGAGCAGTTCTTC
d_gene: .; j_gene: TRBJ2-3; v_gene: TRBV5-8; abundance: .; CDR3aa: CASSLEVSSTDTQYF; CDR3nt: TGTGCCAGCAGCTTGGAGGTCAGCAGCACAGATACGCAGTATTTT
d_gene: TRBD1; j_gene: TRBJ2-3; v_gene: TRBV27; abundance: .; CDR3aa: CASSPLGTGTDTQYF; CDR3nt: TGTGCCAGCAGTCCACTCGGGACAGGCACAGATACGCAGTATTTT
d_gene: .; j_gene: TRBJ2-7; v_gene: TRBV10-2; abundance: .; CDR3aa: CASRGTRNQAVYEQYF; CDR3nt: TGCGCCAGCAGAGGTACGCGGAACCAGGCAGTTTACGAGCAGTACTTC
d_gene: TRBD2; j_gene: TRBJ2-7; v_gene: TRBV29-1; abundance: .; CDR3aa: CSVVGGTSGYEQYF; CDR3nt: TGCAGCGTTGTGGGGGGGACTAGCGGATACGAGCAGTACTTC
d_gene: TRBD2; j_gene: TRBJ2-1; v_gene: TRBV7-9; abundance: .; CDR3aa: CASSWGGSVYNEQFF; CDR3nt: TGTGCCAGCAGCTGGGGGGGTAGCGTCTACAATGAGCAGTTCTTC
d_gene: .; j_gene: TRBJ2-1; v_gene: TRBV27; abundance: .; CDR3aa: CASSLGPGYYNEQFF; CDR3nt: TGTGCCAGCAGTTTGGGACCCGGATACTACAATGAGCAGTTCTTC
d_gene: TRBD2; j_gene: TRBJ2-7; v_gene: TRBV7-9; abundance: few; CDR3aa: CASSSAGVTYEQYF; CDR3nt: TGTGCCAGCAGCTCCGCGGGGGTAACCTACGAGCAGTACTTC
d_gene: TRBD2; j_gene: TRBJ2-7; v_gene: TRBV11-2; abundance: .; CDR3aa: CASSLGLAYEQYF; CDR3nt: TGTGCCAGCAGCTTGGGACTAGCCTACGAGCAGTACTTC
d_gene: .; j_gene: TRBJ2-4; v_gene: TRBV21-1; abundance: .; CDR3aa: CASNKPGLAGGTNIQYF; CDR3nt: TGTGCCAGCAACAAACCGGGACTAGCGGGAGGAACAAACATTCAGTACTTC
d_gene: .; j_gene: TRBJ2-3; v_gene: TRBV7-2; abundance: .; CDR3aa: CASETGFTDTQYF; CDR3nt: TGTGCCAGCGAGACAGGATTCACAGATACGCAGTATTTT
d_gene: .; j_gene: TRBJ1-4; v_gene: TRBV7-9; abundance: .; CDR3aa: CASSQVGKTNEKLFF; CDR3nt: TGTGCCAGCAGCCAGGTCGGGAAAACTAATGAAAAACTGTTTTTT
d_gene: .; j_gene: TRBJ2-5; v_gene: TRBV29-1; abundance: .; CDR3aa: CSAQGLQETQYF; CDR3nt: TGCAGCGCACAGGGTCTCCAAGAGACCCAGTACTTC
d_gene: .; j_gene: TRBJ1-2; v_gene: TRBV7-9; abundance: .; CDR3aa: CASSPDSEGYTF; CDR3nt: TGTGCCAGCAGCCCGGACAGTGAAGGCTACACCTTC
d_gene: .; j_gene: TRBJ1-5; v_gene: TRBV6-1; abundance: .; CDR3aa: CASSEWGVYSNQPQHF; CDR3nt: TGTGCCAGCAGTGAATGGGGAGTATATAGCAATCAGCCCCAGCATTTT
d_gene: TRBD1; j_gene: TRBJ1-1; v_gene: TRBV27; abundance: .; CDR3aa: CASSLDRGAEAFF; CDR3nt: TGTGCCAGCAGTTTAGACAGGGGGGCTGAAGCTTTCTTT
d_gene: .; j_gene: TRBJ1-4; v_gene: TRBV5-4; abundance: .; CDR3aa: CASSLTIGTHEKLFF; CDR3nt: TGTGCCAGCAGCTTGACTATCGGGACACACGAAAAACTGTTTTTT
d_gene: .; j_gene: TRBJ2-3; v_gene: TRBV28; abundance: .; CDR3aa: CASIPGQSLTDTQYF; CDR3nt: TGTGCCAGCATTCCGGGCCAGAGCCTCACAGATACGCAGTATTTT
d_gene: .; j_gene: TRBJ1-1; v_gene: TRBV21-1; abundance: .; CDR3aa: CASSSRQGVEAFF; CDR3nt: TGTGCCAGCAGCAGCAGACAGGGTGTCGAAGCTTTCTTT
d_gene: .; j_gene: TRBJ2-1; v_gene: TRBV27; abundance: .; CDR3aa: CASTPHRSNEQFF; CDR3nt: TGTGCCAGCACCCCCCACCGCTCCAATGAGCAGTTCTTC
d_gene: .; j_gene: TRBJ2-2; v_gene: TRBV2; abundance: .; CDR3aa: CASRDSNTGELFF; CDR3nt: TGTGCCAGCAGGGACTCCAACACCGGGGAGCTGTTTTTT
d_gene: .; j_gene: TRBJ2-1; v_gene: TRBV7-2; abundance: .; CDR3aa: CASSPGGPEQFF; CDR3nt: TGTGCCAGCAGCCCCGGGGGCCCCGAGCAGTTCTTC
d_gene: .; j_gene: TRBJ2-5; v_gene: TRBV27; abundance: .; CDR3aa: CASSPLGFGGAETQYF; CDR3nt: TGTGCCAGCAGTCCTCTAGGGTTCGGGGGTGCGGAGACCCAGTACTTC
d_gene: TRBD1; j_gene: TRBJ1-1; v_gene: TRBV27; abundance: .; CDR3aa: CASSSRQGVYTEAFF; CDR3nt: TGTGCCAGCAGTTCCCGACAGGGCGTGTACACTGAAGCTTTCTTT
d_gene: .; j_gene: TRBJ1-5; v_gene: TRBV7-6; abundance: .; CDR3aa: CASSLETGPNQPQHF; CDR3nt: TGTGCCAGCAGCTTAGAGACAGGTCCGAATCAGCCCCAGCATTTT
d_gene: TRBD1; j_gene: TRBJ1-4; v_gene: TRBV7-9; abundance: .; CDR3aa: CASSSPGQGRFNEKLFF; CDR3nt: TGTGCCAGCAGCTCCCCGGGACAGGGGAGGTTTAATGAAAAACTGTTTTTT
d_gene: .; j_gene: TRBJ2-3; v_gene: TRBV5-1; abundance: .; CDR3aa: CASSLESDTQYF; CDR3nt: TGCGCCAGCAGCTTGGAGTCAGATACGCAGTATTTT
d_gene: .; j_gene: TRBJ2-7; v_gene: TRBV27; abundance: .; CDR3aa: CASSFGPRSPEQYF; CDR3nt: TGTGCCAGCAGTTTCGGGCCCCGATCGCCCGAGCAGTACTTC
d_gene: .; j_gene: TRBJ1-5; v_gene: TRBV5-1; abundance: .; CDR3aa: CASSLDPGDSNQPQHF; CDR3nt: TGCGCCAGCAGCTTGGATCCGGGCGATAGCAATCAGCCCCAGCATTTT
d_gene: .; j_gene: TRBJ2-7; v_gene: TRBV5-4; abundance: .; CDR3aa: CASSFPGSYEQYF; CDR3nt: TGTGCCAGCAGCTTTCCGGGCTCCTACGAGCAGTACTTC
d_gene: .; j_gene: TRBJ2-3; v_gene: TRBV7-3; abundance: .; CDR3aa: CASSHTGFSTDTQYF; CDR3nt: TGTGCCAGCAGCCACACAGGGTTCTCGACAGATACGCAGTATTTT
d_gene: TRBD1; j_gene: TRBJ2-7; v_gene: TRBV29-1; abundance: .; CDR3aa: CSVKAVRDRGSYEQYF; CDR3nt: TGCAGCGTTAAGGCTGTTCGGGACAGGGGATCCTACGAGCAGTACTTC
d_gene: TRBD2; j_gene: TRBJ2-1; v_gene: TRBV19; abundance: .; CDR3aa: CASSIRLAGGFDEQFF; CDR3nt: TGTGCCAGTAGTATCCGACTAGCGGGAGGGTTTGATGAGCAGTTCTTC
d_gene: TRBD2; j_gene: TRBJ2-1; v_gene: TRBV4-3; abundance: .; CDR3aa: CASSQDGASGSWPNEQFF; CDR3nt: TGCGCCAGCAGCCAAGATGGGGCTAGCGGGAGTTGGCCCAATGAGCAGTTCTTC
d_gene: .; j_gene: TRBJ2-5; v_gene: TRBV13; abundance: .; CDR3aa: CASSSEQQETQYF; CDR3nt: TGTGCCAGCAGCTCGGAACAGCAAGAGACCCAGTACTTC
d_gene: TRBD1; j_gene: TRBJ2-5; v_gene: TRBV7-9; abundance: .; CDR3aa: CASSGEGQGGETQYF; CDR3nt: TGTGCCAGCAGCGGAGAGGGACAGGGTGGGGAGACCCAGTACTTC
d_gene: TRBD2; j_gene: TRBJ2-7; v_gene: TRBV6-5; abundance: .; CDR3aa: CASSYLAGPAGEQYF; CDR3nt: TGTGCCAGCAGTTATCTAGCGGGTCCGGCGGGCGAGCAGTACTTC
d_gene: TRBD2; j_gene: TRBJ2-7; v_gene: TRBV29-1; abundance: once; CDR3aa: CSVHGGGPYEQYF; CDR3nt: TGCAGCGTTCACGGGGGAGGGCCTTACGAGCAGTACTTC
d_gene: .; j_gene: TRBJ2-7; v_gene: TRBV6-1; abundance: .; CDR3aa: CASSEGGEQYF; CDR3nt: TGTGCCAGCAGTGAAGGGGGCGAGCAGTACTTC
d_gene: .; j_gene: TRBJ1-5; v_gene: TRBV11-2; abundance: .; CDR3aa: CASSLGGGESNQPQHF; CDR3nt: TGTGCCAGCAGCTTAGGGGGAGGGGAGAGCAATCAGCCCCAGCATTTT
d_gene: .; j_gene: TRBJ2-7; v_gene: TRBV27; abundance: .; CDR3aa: CAIIGTSTYEQYF; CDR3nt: TGTGCCATTATAGGGACATCGACCTACGAGCAGTACTTC
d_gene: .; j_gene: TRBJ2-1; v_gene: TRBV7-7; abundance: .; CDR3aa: CASSSGGGAEQFF; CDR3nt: TGTGCCAGCAGCTCAGGAGGGGGAGCTGAGCAGTTCTTC
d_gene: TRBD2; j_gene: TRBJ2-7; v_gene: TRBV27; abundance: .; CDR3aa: CASSWGLASYEQYF; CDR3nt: TGTGCCAGCAGTTGGGGACTAGCGTCCTACGAGCAGTACTTC
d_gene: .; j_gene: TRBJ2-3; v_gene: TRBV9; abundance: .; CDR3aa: CASSAYTDTQYF; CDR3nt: TGTGCCAGCAGCGCGTACACAGATACGCAGTATTTT
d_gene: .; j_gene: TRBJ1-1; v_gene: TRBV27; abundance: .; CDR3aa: CASSLGEEAFF; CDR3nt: TGTGCCAGCAGTTTAGGGGAGGAAGCTTTCTTT
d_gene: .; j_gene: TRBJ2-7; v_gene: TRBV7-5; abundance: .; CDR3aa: CARSPASGRIPAYEQYF; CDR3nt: TGTGCCAGAAGCCCCGCTAGCGGGAGGATCCCAGCCTACGAGCAGTACTTC
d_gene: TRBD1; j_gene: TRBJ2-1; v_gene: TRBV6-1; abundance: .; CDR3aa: CASSGGQLYNEQFF; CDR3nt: TGTGCCAGCAGTGGGGGACAGCTCTACAATGAGCAGTTCTTC
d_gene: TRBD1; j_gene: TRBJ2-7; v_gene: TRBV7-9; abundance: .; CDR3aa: CASSHSGQSYEQYF; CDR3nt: TGTGCCAGCAGCCATTCGGGACAGAGCTACGAGCAGTACTTC
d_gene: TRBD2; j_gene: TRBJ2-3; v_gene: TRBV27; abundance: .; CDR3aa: CASSLGVAGADTQYF; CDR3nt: TGTGCCAGCAGTTTAGGGGTAGCGGGAGCGGATACGCAGTATTTT